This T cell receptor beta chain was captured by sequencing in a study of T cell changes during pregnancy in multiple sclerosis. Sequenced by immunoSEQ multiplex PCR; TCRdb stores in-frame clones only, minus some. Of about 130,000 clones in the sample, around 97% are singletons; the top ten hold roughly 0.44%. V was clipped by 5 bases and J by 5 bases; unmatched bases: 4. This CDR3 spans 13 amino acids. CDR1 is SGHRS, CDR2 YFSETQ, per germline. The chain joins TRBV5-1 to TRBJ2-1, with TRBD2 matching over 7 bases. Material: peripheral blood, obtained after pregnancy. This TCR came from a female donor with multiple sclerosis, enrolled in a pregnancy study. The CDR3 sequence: CASREREDNEQFF. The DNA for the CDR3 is TGCGCCAGCAGAGAGCGGGAAGACAATGAGCAGTTCTTC.